Presented here are 9 T cell receptor beta chains from one specimen sequenced in a study of cytotoxic CD8 clonotypes in ibrutinib-treated CLL. The data were produced by immunoSEQ multiplex PCR, yet TCRdb's version contains in-frame clones alone and is incomplete. The data contain around 76,000 clones, over 65% of them seen just once; the ten biggest clones take up less than 40%. The specimen comprised PBMCs, sampled after 24 months of ibrutinib treatment. These receptors were obtained from a human donor with chronic lymphocytic leukemia.

This clone has a handful of counts. The gene calls are TRBV6-1 and TRBJ2-7, with 7 bases that match TRBD1. Germline CDR1 is MNHNS and CDR2 is SASEGT. CDR3 length: 14 amino acids. The V gene end was trimmed by 6 bases and the J gene end by 3 bases; junction bases not matched to a gene: 8. The CDR3 here is CASSAGTDNYEQYF. The CDR3 region has the DNA TGTGCCAGCAGCGCCGGGACAGACAACTACGAGCAGTACTTC.

This clone has just a few counts. V gene TRBV2 combines with J gene TRBJ1-5; tentative D call: TRBD1 (5 bases). Trimming took 5 bases from V and 3 from J, leaving 14 bases between them. The CDR3 extends over 15 amino acids. The germline gives CDR1 SNHLY, CDR2 FYNNEI. The CDR3 DNA sequence: TGTGCCAGCAGTCCGGATGGGGCTTACAATCAGCCCCAGCATTTT. It is translated as CASSPDGAYNQPQHF.

The chain carries TRBV10-2 and TRBJ1-1; D not certain. The CDR3 has 13 residues. Trimming took off 3 bases at V and 7 bases at J, with 12 bases between the two ends. The germline V gene encodes CDR1 WSHSY and CDR2 SAAADI. CDR3 sequence: CASSEVGLGEAFF. CDR3 nucleotide sequence: TGCGCCAGCAGTGAAGTGGGGTTGGGTGAAGCTTTCTTT.

This sequence joins TRBV27 and TRBJ2-3, with 7 nucleotides matching TRBD2. Losses at the gene ends were 5 bases for V and 8 bases for J; bases not matched to a gene: 10. CDR3 length: 14 residues. The V gene's germline CDR1 is MNHEY and CDR2 SMNVEV (reference sequence). The DNA for the CDR3 is TGTGCCAGCAGTCCAGGGAGGGGCGAAGGTACGCAGTATTTT. It translates to CASSPGRGEGTQYF.

The rearrangement uses TRBV13 and TRBJ2-1; possibly TRBD2 for D (6 bases). The CDR3 length is 15 residues. Germline V gene lookup returns CDR1 PRHDT and CDR2 FYEKMQ (reference sequence). Trimming pared 4 bases from V and 9 bases from J, leaving 19 bases between. As DNA, the CDR3 is TGTGCCAGCAGCTCGGGACTTATCCCCTCGAGTGAGCAGTTCTTC. Residues: CASSSGLIPSSEQFF.

The chain couples TRBV6-4 to TRBJ2-2; perhaps D is TRBD1 or TRBD2 (6 bases each). This CDR3 has 14 residues. The ends were cut back, 5 bases at V and 6 bases at J, with 13 bases in the middle. CDR1 is MRHNA and CDR2 is SNTAGT in the germline V gene. DNA for the CDR3: TGTGCCAGCAGTCACGACGGGGGCGCCGGGGAGCTGTTTTTT. Protein product: CASSHDGGAGELFF.

The chain combines TRBV7-8 with TRBJ2-1; D not resolved. Germline V lookup: CDR1 SGHVS, CDR2 FQNEAQ. The CDR3 has 11 amino acids. Trimming left V 2 bases short and J 10 bases short, with 6 bases between. The CDR3 nucleotides are TGTGCCAGCAGCTTAATGAGGGAGCAGTTCTTC. It yields the protein CASSLMREQFF.

This rearrangement joins TRBV5-1 to TRBJ2-5; 10 nucleotides line up with TRBD1. The V gene end was trimmed by 4 bases and the J gene end by 2 bases; junction bases not matched to a gene: 8. The CDR3 is made up of 16 amino acids. Germline CDR1 and CDR2: SGHRS and YFSETQ. CDR3 sequence (DNA): TGCGCCAGCAGCCGCCTAGGACAGGGGGTGCAAGAGACCCAGTACTTC. Its translation is CASSRLGQGVQETQYF.

The chain recombines TRBV29-1 with TRBJ2-2, with 13 bases that match TRBD2. In germline, CDR1 is SQVTM, CDR2 ANQGSEA. V gave up 6 bases and J gave up 7 bases; unmatched junction bases: 8. CDR3 length: 15 residues. CDR3 nucleotides: TGCAGCGTATTGATAGGACTAGCGGGGGTCGGGGAGCTGTTTTTT. This translates into CSVLIGLAGVGELFF.